The 27 T cell receptor beta chains presented below share a single source sample, sequenced in a study of PD-1 blockade in classical Hodgkin lymphoma. Using immunoSEQ multiplex PCR, the repertoire was profiled, and TCRdb retains in-frame clones only, with some absent. The table lists approximately 30,000 clones, around four fifths of them singletons, with about a fifth in the top ten. With no exception, relapse followed autologous stem cell transplantation in all patients, and brentuximab vedotin exposure varied. The input for sequencing was peripheral blood mononuclear cells (PBMCs), taken before the second cycle of nivolumab. The receptors were gathered from a human donor with classical Hodgkin lymphoma.

The J gene is TRBJ2-7, the V gene TRBV7-2; a weak D match, TRBD2 (6 bases). V lost 4 bases and J lost 2, with 15 bases in between. The CDR3 is 15 residues long. Per the germline V gene, CDR1 is SGHTA and CDR2 is FQGNSA. The CDR3 sequence: CASSSVGTYPYEQYF. For the CDR3, the DNA is TGTGCCAGCAGCTCCGTTGGGACTTACCCCTACGAGCAGTACTTC.

V is TRBV13 and J is TRBJ2-7; maybe TRBD2 (6 bases). V dropped 5 bases and J dropped 2 bases, with 16 bases sitting between them. The CDR3 is made up of 15 amino acids. Germline V CDR1 and CDR2: PRHDT, FYEKMQ (reference sequence). The CDR3 loop is CASSPGVFFTYEQYF. Written as DNA, the CDR3 is TGTGCCAGCAGCCCGGGAGTTTTTTTCACCTACGAGCAGTACTTC. Full variable domain (remainder filled in from reference TRBV13 and TRBJ2-7): AAGVIQSPRHLIKEKRETATLKCYPIPRHDTVYWYQQGPGQDPQFLISFYEKMQSDKGSIPDRFSAQQFSDYHSELNMSSLELGDSALYFCASSPGVFFTYEQYFGPGTRLTVT.

The genes are TRBV11-3 and TRBJ2-3; D might be TRBD1 (6 bases). This CDR3 comprises 14 residues. Trimming took off 2 bases at V and 3 bases at J, with 9 bases between the two ends. Germline lookup yields CDR1 SGHNT and CDR2 YENEEA. The CDR3 bases are TGTGCCAGCAGCTTACTCAGGGGAACAGATACGCAGTATTTT. Its protein is CASSLLRGTDTQYF.

Only a few counts were recorded for this clone. The V and J genes are TRBV30 and TRBJ1-2; tentatively, D is TRBD1 (5 bases). The CDR3 covers 12 residues. Trimming took off 4 bases at V and 4 bases at J, with 10 bases between the two ends. Germline V CDR1 and CDR2: GTSNPN, SVGIG (reference sequence). DNA of the CDR3: TGTGCCTGGAATCGGGACGGCTATGGCTACACCTTC. Its protein product is CAWNRDGYGYTF.

About this clone itself: Mismatch with germline at one junction end may stem from a read error. The rearrangement links TRBV19 to TRBJ2-2, with 8 nucleotides matching TRBD1. This CDR3 is 15 amino acids long. The germline gives CDR1 LNHDA, CDR2 SQIVND (reference sequence). The CDR3 nucleotides read TGTGCCAGTAGTACCGGGACAGGAGTCACCGGGGAGCTGGTTTTT. It specifies CASSTGTGVTGELVF.

This clone was observed once. The J gene is TRBJ2-5, the V gene TRBV10-1; TRBD1 might be the D (5 bases). Trimming took off 3 bases at V and 4 bases at J, with 18 bases between the two ends. Germline V gives CDR1 WNHNN, CDR2 SYGVQD (reference sequence). The CDR3 length is 16 residues. Here the CDR3 reads CASSDPMDKLLETQYF. The CDR3 DNA sequence: TGCGCCAGCAGTGACCCTATGGACAAGCTGTTAGAGACCCAGTACTTC.

This clone is termed medium-sized. This sequence joins TRBV5-4 and TRBJ1-1, with D maybe TRBD1 (6 bases). The CDR3 has 17 amino acids. From germline, CDR1 is SGHNT and CDR2 YYREEE (reference sequence). Trimming stripped 4 bases from V and 4 bases from J, with 23 bases between. CDR3 region: CASSPARTVVIGTEAFF. The CDR3 DNA reads as TGTGCCAGCAGCCCCGCACGGACAGTAGTCATCGGCACTGAAGCTTTCTTT. The whole variable domain, filled in from reference TRBV5-4 and TRBJ1-1, reads ETGVTQSPTHLIKTRGQQVTLRCSSQSGHNTVSWYQQALGQGPQFIFQYYREEENGRGNFPPRFSGLQFPNYSSELNVNALELDDSALYLCASSPARTVVIGTEAFFGQGTRLTVV.

The table lists this clone with a count of one. This chain links TRBV5-6 with TRBJ1-2; unclear D gene. V lost 5 bases to trimming and J lost 2 bases, with 10 bases between them. This CDR3 is built from 13 residues. From germline, CDR1 is SGHDT and CDR2 YYEEEE. CDR3 region: CASSSDGNYGYTF. The CDR3 DNA reads as TGTGCCAGCAGTTCCGACGGAAACTATGGCTACACCTTC. Together with reference TRBV5-6 and TRBJ1-2, the CDR3 gives the full variable domain: DAGVTQSPTHLIKTRGQQVTLRCSPKSGHDTVSWYQQALGQGPQFIFQYYEEEERQRGNFPDRFSGHQFPNYSSELNVNALLLGDSALYLCASSSDGNYGYTFGSGTRLTVV.

The rearrangement joins TRBV11-3 to TRBJ1-1; D ambiguous. The ends were cut back, 2 bases at V and 2 bases at J, with 9 bases in the middle. The germline V gene encodes CDR1 SGHNT and CDR2 YENEEA. The CDR3 consists of 14 residues. The CDR3 bases are TGTGCCAGCAGCTTATTTGACCGTAACACTGAAGCTTTCTTT. Its translation: CASSLFDRNTEAFF. The full variable domain, in which reference TRBV11-3 and TRBJ1-1 provide the parts outside the CDR3, is EAGVVQSPRYKIIEKKQPVAFWCNPISGHNTLYWYLQNLGQGPELLIRYENEEAVDDSQLPKDRFSAERLKGVDSTLKIQPAELGDSAVYLCASSLFDRNTEAFFGQGTRLTVV.

This clone occurred a few times. J is TRBJ1-5 and V is TRBV7-2; possibly TRBD1 for D (6 bases). V dropped 1 base and J dropped 5 bases, with 12 bases sitting between them. The CDR3 has 15 amino acids. Germline values: CDR1 SGHTA, CDR2 FQGNSA. CDR3 sequence reads: CASSLELGAHQPQHF. CDR3 bases: TGTGCCAGCAGCTTAGAACTGGGGGCCCATCAGCCCCAGCATTTT.

The J gene is TRBJ1-5, the V gene TRBV30; D is perhaps TRBD1 (5 bases). From germline, CDR1 is GTSNPN and CDR2 SVGIG (reference sequence). Trimming took 2 bases from V and 3 from J, leaving 14 bases between them. The CDR3 has 15 residues. In nucleotides, the CDR3 is TGTGCCTGGAGTATCGGGGGACGTAACAATCAGCCCCAGCATTTT. This gives the protein CAWSIGGRNNQPQHF.

The chain links TRBV19 to TRBJ1-5; D remains unclear. Germline CDR1 is LNHDA and CDR2 is SQIVND (reference sequence). Deletions cut 10 bases from V and 0 bases from J, with 22 bases between. The CDR3 covers 17 residues. CDR3 protein: CATSPKAGAYSNQPQHF. The CDR3, as DNA: TGTGCCACCTCCCCCAAGGCGGGAGCTTATAGCAATCAGCCCCAGCATTTT.

This sequence joins TRBV6-6 and TRBJ1-2; 9 nucleotides agree with TRBD1. CDR3 size: 15 residues. Germline CDR1 and CDR2: MNHNY and SVGAGI (reference sequence). The trim removed 0 bases at V and 1 base at J, leaving 0 bases unmatched. CDR3 in DNA: TGTGCCAGCAGTTACTCGGGACAGGGTAACTATGGCTACACCTTC. Translated: CASSYSGQGNYGYTF.

A note on this clone: This sequence is one base from a far larger clone and is likely a read error. The chain is built from TRBV7-8 and TRBJ2-2, with a weak D call TRBD2 (5 bases). Germline V CDR1 and CDR2: SGHVS, FQNEAQ. The CDR3 runs 17 residues. CDR3 sequence: CASSVASGRTNTGELFF. Written as DNA, the CDR3 is TGTGCCAGCAGCGTAGCGTCTGGCCGAACGAACACCGGGGAGCTGTTTTTT.

Of note for this clone: One end of the junction fails to match germline, which may point to a read error. The chain couples TRBV25-1 to TRBJ1-2; D is unclear. The CDR3 extends over 14 amino acids. The germline V gene has CDR1 MGHDK and CDR2 SYGVNS. CDR3 sequence reads: CASGDNHQRDGYTF. As DNA, the CDR3 is TGTGCCAGCGGTGACAACCACCAAAGGGATGGCTACACCTTC.

The chain combines TRBV7-9 with TRBJ1-1; 9 bases match TRBD1. Germline lookup yields CDR1 SEHNR and CDR2 FQNEAQ (reference sequence). The CDR3 extends over 15 amino acids. The J segment lost 7 bases and the V segment lost 4 bases, leaving 10 bases of the junction unmatched. The CDR3 spells CASSSPGQGKFEAFF. The CDR3 DNA follows: TGTGCCAGCAGCTCTCCGGGACAGGGAAAGTTTGAAGCTTTCTTT.

The chain employs TRBV15 and TRBJ1-1, with 7 nucleotides matching TRBD1. Germline CDR1 is LNHNV and CDR2 is YYDKDF (reference sequence). The V gene end was trimmed by 5 bases and the J gene end by 4 bases; junction bases not matched to a gene: 13. The length of the CDR3 is 16 residues. The CDR3, as DNA: TGTGCCACCAGCCCCTGGCCGGCAGGGGGAGGCACTGAAGCTTTCTTT. This encodes CATSPWPAGGGTEAFF.

This sequence joins TRBV30 and TRBJ1-2; 8 bases agree with TRBD1. The CDR3 totals 13 residues. From germline, CDR1 is GTSNPN and CDR2 SVGIG (reference sequence). The ends lost 8 bases at V and 8 bases at J; junction bases unmatched: 13. The CDR3 protein is CAVVRTGLDGYTF. CDR3 nucleotide sequence: TGTGCCGTGGTTAGGACAGGGCTCGACGGCTACACCTTC.

The genes are TRBV27 and TRBJ1-2, with TRBD1 matching 9 bases. The ends lost 5 bases at V and 8 bases at J; junction bases unmatched: 15. Per germline, CDR1 MNHEY and CDR2 SMNVEV (reference sequence). This CDR3 contains 16 residues. This chain's CDR3 is CASSEWVGNRGLGYTF. CDR3 nucleotide sequence: TGTGCCAGCAGTGAATGGGTGGGGAACAGGGGGCTGGGCTACACCTTC.

This clone showed up just once. The chain is built from TRBV7-2 and TRBJ1-5; unclear D gene. Germline V gene data show CDR1 as SGHTA and CDR2 as FQGNSA. The CDR3 is 14 residues long. Trimming left V 5 bases short and J 6 bases short, with 14 bases between. The CDR3 reads CASSVAAARQPQHF. CDR3 nucleotides: TGTGCCAGCAGCGTGGCAGCCGCGCGTCAGCCCCAGCATTTT.

The chain employs TRBV28 and TRBJ2-1; 14 bases agree with TRBD2. Germline V lookup: CDR1 MDHEN, CDR2 SYDVKM. The CDR3 is 16 residues long. Losses at the gene ends were 8 bases for V and 8 bases for J; bases not matched to a gene: 11. CDR3 nucleotides: TGTGCCAGCTTAGGACTAGCGGGAGGACGGTACGATGAGCAGTTCTTC. Amino acid sequence: CASLGLAGGRYDEQFF.

The chain combines TRBV7-9 with TRBJ2-1; perhaps TRBD1 as D (6 bases). This CDR3 has 16 amino acids. With 5 bases removed from V and 2 bases from J, the gap between germline ends came to 16 bases. Germline V gene sequence: CDR1 SEHNR, CDR2 FQNEAQ (reference sequence). CDR3 DNA sequence: TGTGCCAGCAGCCCCCCGCAGGGGCTGCCCTACAATGAGCAGTTCTTC. Amino acid sequence: CASSPPQGLPYNEQFF.

This chain connects TRBV9 to TRBJ2-7; possibly TRBD1 or TRBD2 for D (5 bases each). Germline V gene sequence: CDR1 SGDLS, CDR2 YYNGEE. This CDR3 is 13 amino acids long. V lost 3 bases and J lost 3, with 10 bases in between. The CDR3 nucleotides are TGTGCCAGCAGCGGGGGGATTAACTACGAGCAGTACTTC. Protein: CASSGGINYEQYF.

The V call is TRBV12-5, the J call TRBJ1-1, with D possibly TRBD1 on 5 matching bases. Germline values: CDR1 LGHNT, CDR2 FRNRAP. The CDR3 is made up of 15 amino acids. V was pared by 6 bases and J by 6 bases, with 20 bases between. The CDR3 region is CASGHGARSGAEAFF. The CDR3 DNA follows: TGTGCTAGTGGCCACGGGGCCAGGAGTGGCGCTGAAGCTTTCTTT.

V is TRBV5-6 and J is TRBJ1-2; 8 bases fit TRBD1. Per germline, CDR1 SGHDT and CDR2 YYEEEE. V lost 3 bases to trimming and J lost 4 bases; unmatched junction nucleotides: 5. The CDR3 has 14 amino acids. DNA of the CDR3: TGTGCCAGCAGCTCGGGACAGGACCGCTATGGCTACACCTTC. It is translated as CASSSGQDRYGYTF.

The chain joins TRBV7-6 to TRBJ1-1; D is possibly TRBD1 (5 bases). The germline CDR1 and CDR2 sequences are SGHVS and FNYEAQ. With 5 bases removed from V and 11 bases from J, the gap between germline ends came to 18 bases. The CDR3 covers 13 residues. The CDR3, as DNA: TGTGCCAGCAGCAAGATAGGACGGGGCTGGGCTTTCTTT. This sequence encodes CASSKIGRGWAFF.

This chain connects TRBV7-9 to TRBJ2-7; weak D call: TRBD1 (6 bases). CDR1 and CDR2 from the germline V gene are SEHNR and FQNEAQ (reference sequence). The CDR3 totals 12 residues. The germline V and J ends were trimmed by 4 bases and 6 bases, with 10 bases remaining between them. CDR3 nucleotides: TGTGCCAGCAGCTATCACAGGGCCGAGCAGTACTTC. Protein sequence: CASSYHRAEQYF.